This TCR beta chain was identified in a study of OX40 agonist ivuxolimab in advanced cancers. Findings and limits, study-wide: CD4+ T cells averaged fewer expanded clones than CD8+ T cells. Clonal expansion was seen in CD4+ and CD8+ blood T cells by week 6 at 0.1 to 3.0 mg/kg.

This table comes from immunoSEQ multiplex PCR, and its TCRdb copy is limited to in-frame clones, with some not included. The table includes roughly 70,000 clones, 80% to 90% detected once. Of note for this clone: The antigen is not known.

Germline assignment: CDR1 GTSNPN and CDR2 SVGIG (reference sequence). The CDR3 has 11 residues. V was pared by 8 bases and J by 4 bases, with 9 bases between. Exclusion of a patient followed from autoimmune disease history or systemic immunosuppression. The receptor comes from an adult with an advanced solid tumor such as melanoma, head and neck, liver or kidney cancer. The gene calls are TRBV30 and TRBJ1-5; perhaps TRBD1 as D (5 bases). Sequencing used CD4+ or CD8+ T cells sorted from blood, obtained in a trial of the OX40 agonist ivuxolimab. CDR3 loop: CAGGNNQPQHF. The CDR3 DNA reads as TGTGCCGGGGGGAATAATCAGCCCCAGCATTTT.